Below are 26 T cell receptor beta chains sequenced from a single sample in a study of control samples from healthy donors and cancer patients. The table came from immunoSEQ multiplex PCR; TCRdb's copy has only in-frame clones and leaves some out. The sample includes fewer than 200,000 clones, about 90% of them seen just once. Specimen: blood. The receptors originated from a man aged 25-45 years in good health.

The genes are TRBV7-3 and TRBJ2-7, with 7 bases fitting TRBD2. The V and J ends lost 1 base and 2 bases, in that order; junction bases with no gene match: 5. Per germline, CDR1 SGHTA and CDR2 FQGTGA. This CDR3 contains 15 residues. The DNA for the CDR3 is TGTGCCAGCAGCTTAAGTGGGGGGGTTGCCTACGAGCAGTACTTC. It specifies CASSLSGGVAYEQYF.

V gene TRBV5-1 combines with J gene TRBJ2-5, with D perhaps matching TRBD1 or TRBD2 (5 bases each). The V and J ends lost 0 bases and 1 base respectively, with 13 bases between them. CDR1 and CDR2 from the germline V gene are SGHRS and YFSETQ. The CDR3 has 16 residues. The CDR3: CASSLGGSGAQETQYF. CDR3 bases: TGCGCCAGCAGCTTGGGTGGTTCCGGGGCCCAAGAGACCCAGTACTTC.

The chain is built from TRBV27 and TRBJ2-4; no clear D gene. V lost 0 bases and J 2 bases, leaving 2 bases between the germline ends. Per the germline V gene, CDR1 is MNHEY and CDR2 is SMNVEV (reference sequence). The CDR3 extends over 13 amino acids. The CDR3 spells CASSLSPKNIQYF. In nucleotides, the CDR3 is TGTGCCAGCAGTTTATCACCCAAAAACATTCAGTACTTC.

This chain links TRBV30 with TRBJ2-7; no clear D gene. V lost 2 bases, J lost 4 bases, and 6 bases lay in between. The CDR3 length is 11 residues. CDR1 GTSNPN and CDR2 SVGIG come from the germline V gene (reference sequence). The CDR3 region has the DNA TGTGCCTGGAGTTTCGCATACGAGCAGTACTTC. Protein sequence: CAWSFAYEQYF.

The chain carries TRBV7-8 and TRBJ1-5; 9 nucleotides match TRBD1. This CDR3 comprises 15 residues. The trim removed 4 bases at V and 5 bases at J, leaving 6 bases unmatched. CDR1 and CDR2 from the germline V gene are SGHVS and FQNEAQ. In nucleotides, the CDR3 is TGTGCCAGCAGCTCGGACAGGGGTCGTGATCAGCCCCAGCATTTT. Protein: CASSSDRGRDQPQHF.

The V gene is TRBV7-9, the J gene TRBJ2-5, with a weak D call TRBD1 (6 bases). The V end was cut by 5 bases, the J end by 4 bases, with 14 bases between. The CDR3 is 14 residues long. The germline V gene encodes CDR1 SEHNR and CDR2 FQNEAQ (reference sequence). CDR3 sequence: CASSPPSRGETQYF. For the CDR3, the DNA is TGTGCCAGCAGCCCCCCGTCCAGGGGAGAGACCCAGTACTTC.

This clone showed up just a few times. The chain has TRBV29-1 and TRBJ2-7; D possibly corresponds to TRBD2 (6 bases). With 3 bases removed from V and 2 bases from J, the gap between germline ends came to 17 bases. CDR1 is SQVTM, CDR2 ANQGSEA, per germline. The CDR3 sequence is 15 residues long. In nucleotides, the CDR3 is TGCAGCGTTGAGGGAGGCAGGGATCTAACCTACGAGCAGTACTTC. Residues: CSVEGGRDLTYEQYF.

V gene TRBV9 combines with J gene TRBJ1-2; possibly TRBD1 for D (5 bases). Germline V gives CDR1 SGDLS, CDR2 YYNGEE. There are 12 residues in the CDR3. Trimming cost V 0 bases and J 14 bases, with 14 bases left between them. CDR3 protein: CASSVVKGLVTF. The CDR3 nucleotides are TGTGCCAGCAGCGTAGTCAAGGGGCTGGTTACCTTC.

The chain carries TRBV30 and TRBJ2-7, with D perhaps TRBD2 (5 bases). CDR3 length: 11 residues. Between the trimmed V and J ends, which lost 4 bases and 7 bases, there was a span of 11 bases. CDR1 and CDR2 (germline): GTSNPN, SVGIG (reference sequence). This CDR3 reads CAWKSWEEQYF. The CDR3, as DNA: TGTGCCTGGAAGAGTTGGGAGGAGCAGTACTTC.

The chain employs TRBV6-2 or TRBV6-3 and TRBJ1-2; D might be TRBD1 (5 bases). V lost 5 bases and J lost 4, with 17 bases in between. The CDR3 length is 15 residues. Per the germline V gene, CDR1 is MNHEY and CDR2 is SVGEGT. The CDR3 DNA is TGTGCCAGCAGTCATCCCCGGGACTGGACCTATGGCTACACCTTC. This gives the protein CASSHPRDWTYGYTF.

V and J are TRBV4-3 and TRBJ1-5; D is ambiguous. Trimming took 0 bases from V and 4 from J, leaving 10 bases between them. Germline V gene lookup returns CDR1 LGHNA and CDR2 YSLEER. The CDR3 consists of 15 residues. The CDR3 region has the DNA TGCGCCAGCAGCCAAGATGGAGGGCGGAATCAGCCCCAGCATTTT. As protein: CASSQDGGRNQPQHF.

This clone was counted a few times. The chain has TRBV28 and TRBJ2-7; 14 positions match TRBD2. There are 18 residues in the CDR3. Per germline, CDR1 MDHEN and CDR2 SYDVKM. The junction had 12 bases not matched to a gene; V was cut back by 5 bases and J by 3 bases. CDR3 sequence: CASSLMTSGRASRYEQYF. The DNA of the CDR3 is TGTGCCAGCAGTCTTATGACTAGCGGGAGGGCCAGTCGCTACGAGCAGTACTTC.

The CDR3 sequence is CASSFRQGLNTEAFF. CDR3 coding DNA: TGTGCCAGCAGCTTCCGACAGGGATTGAACACTGAAGCTTTCTTT. This chain connects TRBV7-9 to TRBJ1-1; TRBD1 aligns across 7 bases. The CDR3 loop spans 15 amino acids. V shed 3 bases and J 0 bases; nucleotides not matched to a gene: 4. CDR1 is SEHNR, CDR2 FQNEAQ, per germline (reference sequence).

The chain uses TRBV2 and TRBJ2-3; TRBD1 is a possible D gene (8 bases). V shed 8 bases and J shed 6 bases, with 15 bases lying between them. Germline V gives CDR1 SNHLY, CDR2 FYNNEI. The CDR3 runs to 13 residues. The CDR3 sequence: CASLRGRGDTQYF. The CDR3 DNA sequence: TGTGCCAGCCTCAGGGGGCGGGGGGATACGCAGTATTTT.

The chain combines TRBV2 with TRBJ2-3; TRBD1 agrees at 7 bases. Germline-derived CDR1 and CDR2 are SNHLY and FYNNEI. This CDR3 has 15 amino acids. J was trimmed by 0 bases and V by 6 bases; bases with no gene match: 6. CDR3 nucleotides: TGTGCCAGCAGAAAAGGGACAGCGAGCACAGATACGCAGTATTTT. Amino acids: CASRKGTASTDTQYF. Full variable domain (outside the CDR3, taken from reference TRBV2 and TRBJ2-3): EPEVTQTPSHQVTQMGQEVILRCVPISNHLYFYWYRQILGQKVEFLVSFYNNEISEKSEIFDDQFSVERPDGSNFTLKIRSTKLEDSAMYFCASRKGTASTDTQYFGPGTRLTVL.

This chain links TRBV6-5 with TRBJ1-1, with TRBD1 as a possible D gene (6 bases). Trimming removed 7 bases from V and 2 bases from J, with 17 bases in between. The CDR3 length is 15 residues. Germline V CDR1 and CDR2: MNHEY, SVGAGI. For the CDR3, the DNA is TGTGCCAGCACCCGTCTGACAGGACGCAACACTGAAGCTTTCTTT. Amino acids: CASTRLTGRNTEAFF.

The chain employs TRBV4-3 and TRBJ2-1; D call uncertain. This CDR3 is built from 14 residues. V gave up 0 bases and J gave up 5 bases, with 8 bases separating them. Germline loops: CDR1 LGHNA, CDR2 YSLEER. The CDR3 is CASSQEIPNNEQFF. The CDR3 DNA is TGCGCCAGCAGCCAAGAGATCCCGAACAATGAGCAGTTCTTC.

The chain joins TRBV18 to TRBJ1-6; D might be TRBD1 (6 bases). There are 17 residues in the CDR3. The germline V and J ends were trimmed by 4 bases and 7 bases, with 20 bases remaining between them. The germline gives CDR1 KGHSH, CDR2 LQKENI. The CDR3 DNA reads as TGTGCCAGCTCACAGAACGATCCCGGGACATCGAATTCACCCCTCCACTTT. Translated, it gives CASSQNDPGTSNSPLHF.

The chain employs TRBV19 and TRBJ2-5; no clear D gene. Germline V gives CDR1 LNHDA, CDR2 SQIVND (reference sequence). The CDR3 sequence is 14 residues long. V dropped 5 bases and J dropped 1 base, with 11 bases sitting between them. The CDR3 bases are TGTGCCAGTAGTGTGGGCGGCGCCCAAGAGACCCAGTACTTC. Residues: CASSVGGAQETQYF.

The chain employs TRBV7-9 and TRBJ1-1; D gene ambiguous. The V end lost 6 bases, the J end lost 4 bases, and 21 bases lay between the germline ends. The germline CDR1 and CDR2 sequences are SEHNR and FQNEAQ (reference sequence). The CDR3 loop spans 16 amino acids. The CDR3 here is CASRDGTARAITEAFF. The CDR3, as DNA: TGTGCCAGCAGAGACGGCACCGCCCGGGCCATCACTGAAGCTTTCTTT.

This chain connects TRBV5-4 to TRBJ2-1; D may match TRBD1 or TRBD2 (6 bases each). The V end was cut by 0 bases, the J end by 4 bases, with 14 bases between. CDR1 SGHNT and CDR2 YYREEE come from the germline V gene (reference sequence). CDR3 length equals 16 residues. The CDR3 DNA sequence: TGTGCCAGCAGCTTGGGATCGGGGGCGGTTTACAATGAGCAGTTCTTC. Amino acids: CASSLGSGAVYNEQFF.

The V gene is TRBV6-1, the J gene TRBJ1-1; possible D gene TRBD1, 5 bases. The CDR3 runs 16 residues. Germline CDR1 reads MNHNS; CDR2 reads SASEGT. V was clipped by 1 base and J by 4 bases, with 16 bases between them. CDR3 DNA sequence: TGTGCCAGCAGTGAAGATCACGCAGGGCTGGGCACTGAAGCTTTCTTT. Protein product: CASSEDHAGLGTEAFF.

CDR3 sequence reads: CASSQQGLRYNEQFF. The CDR3 DNA reads as TGTGCCAGCAGCCAACAGGGCCTCCGGTACAATGAGCAGTTCTTC. The chain has TRBV9 and TRBJ2-1, with D perhaps TRBD1 (6 bases). The V end was cut by 4 bases, the J end by 4 bases, with 15 bases between. Germline V gene sequence: CDR1 SGDLS, CDR2 YYNGEE. The CDR3 totals 15 residues.

The V gene is TRBV5-1, the J gene TRBJ1-5; TRBD1 is a possible D gene (6 bases). The CDR3 spans 16 residues. The V end lost 4 bases, the J end lost 2 bases, and 16 bases lay between the germline ends. Per germline, CDR1 SGHRS and CDR2 YFSETQ. In DNA, the CDR3 is TGCGCCAGCAGCCCAGGGGTAGGCGCCGGCAATCAGCCCCAGCATTTT. This encodes CASSPGVGAGNQPQHF.

V and J are TRBV19 and TRBJ1-1; maybe TRBD1 (5 bases). CDR1 LNHDA and CDR2 SQIVND come from the germline V gene (reference sequence). The CDR3 has 16 amino acids. V gave up 3 bases and J gave up 4 bases, with 18 bases separating them. The CDR3 loop is CASSIKNYRYSTEAFF. CDR3 in DNA: TGTGCCAGTAGTATTAAAAACTACAGGTACTCCACTGAAGCTTTCTTT.

The chain couples TRBV5-1 to TRBJ1-4; D is undetermined. The CDR3 is made up of 15 amino acids. Trimming pared 1 base from V and 7 bases from J, leaving 14 bases between. Germline V CDR1 and CDR2: SGHRS, YFSETQ. In nucleotides, the CDR3 is TGCGCCAGCAGCTTGAGCTCAGGTCTCGGTGAAAAACTGTTTTTT. Its protein product is CASSLSSGLGEKLFF.